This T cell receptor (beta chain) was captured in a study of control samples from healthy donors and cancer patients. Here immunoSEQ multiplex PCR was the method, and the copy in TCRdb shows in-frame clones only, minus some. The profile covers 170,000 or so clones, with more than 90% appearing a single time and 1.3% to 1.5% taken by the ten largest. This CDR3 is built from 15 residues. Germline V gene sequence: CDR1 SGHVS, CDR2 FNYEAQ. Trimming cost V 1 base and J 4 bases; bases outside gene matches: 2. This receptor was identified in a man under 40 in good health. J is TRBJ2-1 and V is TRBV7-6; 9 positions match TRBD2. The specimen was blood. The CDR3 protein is CASSLGAGGYNEQFF. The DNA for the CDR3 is TGTGCCAGCAGCTTAGGGGCGGGAGGGTACAATGAGCAGTTCTTC.